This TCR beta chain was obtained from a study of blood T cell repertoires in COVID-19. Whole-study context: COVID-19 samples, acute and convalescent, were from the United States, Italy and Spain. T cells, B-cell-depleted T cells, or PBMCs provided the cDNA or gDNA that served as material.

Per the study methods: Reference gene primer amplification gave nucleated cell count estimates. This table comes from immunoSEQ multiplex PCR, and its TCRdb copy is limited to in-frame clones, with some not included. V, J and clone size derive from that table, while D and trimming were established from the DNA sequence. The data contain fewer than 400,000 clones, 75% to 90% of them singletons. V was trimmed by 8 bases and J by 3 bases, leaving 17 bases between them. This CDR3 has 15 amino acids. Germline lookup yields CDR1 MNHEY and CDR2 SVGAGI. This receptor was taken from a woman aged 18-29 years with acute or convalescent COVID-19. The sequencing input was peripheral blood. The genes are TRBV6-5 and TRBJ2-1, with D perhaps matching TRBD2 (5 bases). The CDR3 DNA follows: TGTGCCAGCCTTACGGGAAGGGCGGGCTACAATGAGCAGTTCTTC. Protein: CASLTGRAGYNEQFF.